These T cell receptor beta chains were read from a single sample in a study of T cell changes during pregnancy in multiple sclerosis. Some clones are missing from TCRdb's copy, which holds only in-frame ones; the method was immunoSEQ multiplex PCR. The sample consists of tens of thousands of clones, about 94% of them appearing once. The starting material was CD8+ T cells from peripheral blood mononuclear cells, obtained after pregnancy. The receptors derive from a female donor with multiple sclerosis, enrolled in a pregnancy study. The CDR3 runs from the conserved cysteine through the conserved F or W.

J gene,V gene,CDR3 protein
TRBJ2-2,TRBV4-3,CASSQQLAGVDTGELFF
TRBJ2-1,TRBV9,CASSEGLAAHNEQFF
TRBJ1-1,TRBV30,CAGAWGVTEAFF
TRBJ2-1,TRBV19,CASSMIAVNEQFF
TRBJ1-1,TRBV18,CASHPPRIAVMNTEAFF
TRBJ2-5,TRBV19,CASSMAETQYF
TRBJ1-2,TRBV27,CASSPNRELEGYTF
TRBJ2-7,TRBV25-1,CASSESDSGSYEQYF
TRBJ1-1,TRBV9,CASSHSGDTEAFF
TRBJ2-1,TRBV2,CASTPGLAPYNEQFF
TRBJ2-7,TRBV5-4,CASSFGPSGIGTSSYEQYF
TRBJ2-1,TRBV10-3,CAISEGGQGDSEQFF
TRBJ2-1,TRBV7-9,CASSLRSSYNEQFF
TRBJ2-2,TRBV9,CASSSDRENTGELFF
TRBJ2-7,TRBV9,CASSVAEYQAEQYF
TRBJ2-7,TRBV7-2,CASSIGTGVGYEQYF
TRBJ1-1,TRBV19,CASSLTVNTEAFF
TRBJ1-1,TRBV18,CASSYYGEGTGTEAFF
TRBJ2-1,TRBV5-1,CASSWTGGEGYEEQFF
TRBJ2-7,TRBV5-1,CAIASSYEQYF
TRBJ2-1,TRBV19,CASSIEGLIYNEQFF
TRBJ2-7,TRBV9,CASSEGGRAEQYF
TRBJ2-1,TRBV4-3,CASSQEVAGGPGNEQFF
TRBJ2-2,TRBV27,CASSFTGTGELFF
TRBJ1-2,TRBV19,CASRETGGVGGYTF
TRBJ2-5,TRBV4-3,CASNQGQGMGSETQYF
TRBJ1-5,TRBV5-1,CASSPDGRGLSNQPQHF
TRBJ2-7,TRBV19,CASSVTSGSIYEQYF
TRBJ1-1,TRBV7-9,CASSLGATEAFF
TRBJ2-1,TRBV7-3,CASSVKGGLAGPAYNEQFF
TRBJ1-1,TRBV19,CASKSGGNTEAFF
TRBJ1-2,TRBV7-9,CASSWMGGQGSGYTF
TRBJ1-5,TRBV27,CASSQMTGQPQHF
TRBJ2-1,TRBV28,CASSFSQGYNEQFF
TRBJ2-7,TRBV10-3,CAHGASSYEQYF
TRBJ2-7,TRBV7-2,CASSQGYSYEQYF
TRBJ1-1,TRBV7-8,CASSPFRGGLNTEAFF
TRBJ1-1,TRBV4-3,CASRFTRNTEAFF
TRBJ2-3,TRBV7-9,CASSSLLGLAGERDTQYF
TRBJ2-1,TRBV13,CASSAGTSGSYEQFF
TRBJ2-2,TRBV30,CAWNLGPDTGELFF
TRBJ2-7,TRBV7-8,CASSAGTGVYEQYF
TRBJ2-1,TRBV10-3,CAISVDSSVGNEQFF
TRBJ2-2,TRBV4-1,CASSPIQDTGELFF
TRBJ2-1,TRBV30,CAWSTLGGFDEQFF
TRBJ2-7,TRBV30,CAWGQGGYEQYF
TRBJ2-2,TRBV4-3,CASSPGQNTGELFF
TRBJ2-1,TRBV5-1,CASSPAGVNEQFF
TRBJ2-1,TRBV4-1,CASSQDLQRLAGVYEQFF
TRBJ2-2,TRBV4-3,CASSQEGQNTGELFF
TRBJ2-7,TRBV29-1,CSVRGGSSYEQYF
TRBJ2-5,TRBV27,CASSTEPGLAGGAETQYF
TRBJ2-7,TRBV7-9,CASRLSGTGWREQYF
TRBJ2-7,TRBV5-4,CASSPSAGAYEQYF
TRBJ2-2,TRBV15,CATSRVGPGELFF
TRBJ2-1,TRBV7-3,CASSLGLLKGDEQFF
TRBJ2-2,TRBV5-6,CASSISGRSRTGELFF
TRBJ2-7,TRBV18,CASSPWASGDYEQYF